The 28 T cell receptor beta chains presented below share a single source sample, sequenced in a study of T cells in Graves' hyperthyroidism and ophthalmopathy. RNA transcripts served as the template for amplifying TCR beta CDR3 regions. TCR CDR3 regions were first amplified by RT-PCR with HTBI primers. TCRdb re-analysed the multiplex PCR reads in MiXCR, keeping a single row per CDR3 protein. The sample lists about 740,000 distinct CDR3 sequences; about 15% were seen once. The sequenced sample consisted of blood. These receptors all stem from a woman between 18 and 29 years old with Graves' hyperthyroidism.

There are many counts of this clonotype. The V and J genes are TRBV11-1 and TRBJ1-1; unclear D gene. Between the trimmed V and J ends, which lost 4 bases and 5 bases, there was a span of 17 bases. The germline V gene encodes CDR1 SGHAT and CDR2 FQDESV (reference sequence). The CDR3 covers 15 residues. CDR3 coding DNA: TGTGCCAGCAGCTCGGAGGAGGGCCGTAGGACTGAAGCTTTCTTT. This sequence encodes CASSSEEGRRTEAFF.

This chain links TRBV12-3 or TRBV12-4 with TRBJ1-4; no clear D gene. This CDR3 spans 15 amino acids. Between the trimmed V and J ends, which lost 5 bases and 0 bases, there was a span of 10 bases. CDR3 sequence (DNA): TGTGCCAGCAGTCCAATGCCCCCAACTAATGAAAAACTGTTTTTT. Translation gives CASSPMPPTNEKLFF.

The table lists this clonotype with many counts. J is TRBJ2-3 and V is TRBV11-2, with no clear D. This CDR3 has 16 residues. V was clipped by 5 bases and J by 1 base, with 16 bases between them. Germline assignment: CDR1 SGHAT and CDR2 FQNNGV. The CDR3 DNA is TGTGCCAGCAGCCCTAGGCCCAGAGGCGGCACAGATACGCAGTATTTT. This encodes CASSPRPRGGTDTQYF. Full variable domain (missing parts from reference TRBV11-2 and TRBJ2-3): EAGVAQSPRYKIIEKRQSVAFWCNPISGHATLYWYQQILGQGPKLLIQFQNNGVVDDSQLPKDRFSAERLKGVDSTLKIQPAKLEDSAVYLCASSPRPRGGTDTQYFGPGTRLTVL.

Ten or more counts support this clonotype. The chain recombines TRBV28 with TRBJ2-3; D might be TRBD1 (6 bases). The V gene lost 5 bases and the J gene lost 2 bases, with 14 bases spanning the gap. The CDR3 has 15 amino acids. Germline V gene data show CDR1 as MDHEN and CDR2 as SYDVKM. In DNA, the CDR3 is TGTGCCAGCAGTGATAAAGGGGGTGACACAGATACGCAGTATTTT. This sequence encodes CASSDKGGDTDTQYF.

The rearrangement uses TRBV6-4 and TRBJ1-1; 7 nucleotides match TRBD1. Germline V gene lookup returns CDR1 MRHNA and CDR2 SNTAGT. The trim removed 6 bases at V and 5 bases at J, leaving 9 bases unmatched. The CDR3 spans 14 residues. The CDR3 is CASRTGQRSTEAFF. DNA for the CDR3: TGTGCCAGCAGAACGGGACAGCGGAGTACTGAAGCTTTCTTT.

To note about this clonotype: A read error is likely, as this CDR3 ends without the conserved phenylalanine or tryptophan. The rearrangement joins TRBV20-1 to TRBJ2-5; D gene unclear. Germline values: CDR1 DFQATT, CDR2 SNEGSKA (reference sequence). This CDR3 spans 12 amino acids. The V end was cut by 3 bases, the J end by 5 bases, with 10 bases between. CDR3 protein: CSASPRPETQYL. CDR3 sequence (DNA): TGCAGTGCTAGCCCCAGGCCGGAGACCCAGTACCTC.

The genes are TRBV6-2 or TRBV6-3 and TRBJ1-5; D unclear. The CDR3 has 15 residues. Germline V lookup: CDR1 MNHEY, CDR2 SVGEGT. V lost 7 bases and J lost 6, with 19 bases in between. The CDR3 nucleotides read TGTGCCAGCACCCAAGTCCCGGGATATAGTCAGCCCCAGCATTTT. This encodes CASTQVPGYSQPQHF.

This sequence joins TRBV15 and TRBJ1-2, with TRBD1 identical over 7 bases. CDR3 length equals 15 residues. In germline, CDR1 is LNHNV, CDR2 YYDKDF (reference sequence). Trimming at V came to 7 bases and at J to 5 bases, leaving 13 bases not matched to a gene. The CDR3 spells CATTTVGDRRYGYTF. The CDR3 DNA reads TGTGCCACCACCACAGTGGGGGACAGAAGATATGGCTACACCTTC.

The rearrangement joins TRBV29-1 to TRBJ2-7; 10 positions agree with TRBD2. In germline, CDR1 is SQVTM, CDR2 ANQGSEA. This CDR3 contains 15 residues. V lost 0 bases to trimming and J lost 6 bases; unmatched junction nucleotides: 8. The CDR3 loop is CSVEEGTSDFGEQYF. The CDR3 nucleotides are TGCAGCGTTGAAGAGGGGACTAGCGATTTCGGCGAGCAGTACTTC.

Of note for this clonotype: Just one base apart from a much larger clone, this may be a read error. The chain uses TRBV20-1 and TRBJ1-5; a possible D gene is TRBD1 (5 bases). The CDR3 loop spans 16 amino acids. With 5 bases removed from V and 4 bases from J, the gap between germline ends came to 21 bases. In germline, CDR1 is DFQATT, CDR2 SNEGSKA (reference sequence). The CDR3 is CSARPRQPAGNQPQHF. CDR3 DNA: TGCAGTGCTCGTCCCCGACAGCCAGCGGGAAATCAGCCCCAGCATTTT.

A note on this clonotype: One end of the junction varies from germline; a read error may be responsible. The rearrangement uses TRBV6-4 and TRBJ2-1, with TRBD2 matching 10 bases. Germline CDR1 is MRHNA and CDR2 is SNTAGT. The CDR3 covers 16 residues. CDR3 protein: CASSYSRTSGHNEQFF. CDR3 DNA sequence: TGTGCCAGCAGTTACTCGAGGACTAGCGGCCACAATGAGCAGTTCTTC.

The table lists this clonotype with a few counts. This chain uses TRBV4-3 with TRBJ2-3, with 7 bases fitting TRBD1. The trim removed 0 bases at V and 2 bases at J, leaving 5 bases unmatched. The CDR3 extends over 16 amino acids. CDR1 LGHNA and CDR2 YSLEER come from the germline V gene. The CDR3 here is CASSQEQGKPTDTQYF. CDR3 sequence (DNA): TGCGCCAGCAGCCAAGAACAGGGGAAGCCCACAGATACGCAGTATTTT.

This clonotype was detected ten times or more. The chain is built from TRBV11-2 and TRBJ1-1; maybe TRBD1 (6 bases). The CDR3 runs 14 residues. Trimming removed 3 bases from V and 4 bases from J, with 12 bases in between. Germline CDR1 is SGHAT and CDR2 is FQNNGV. CDR3 sequence: CASSFGGGLTEAFF. In DNA, the CDR3 is TGTGCCAGCAGCTTTGGCGGGGGCCTCACTGAAGCTTTCTTT.

This clonotype was counted a few times. The chain is built from TRBV12-3 or TRBV12-4 and TRBJ1-4; no clear D. Trimming left V 2 bases short and J 5 bases short, with 12 bases between. The CDR3 spans 15 residues. This chain's CDR3 is CASSLMLAVNEKLFF. CDR3 in DNA: TGTGCCAGCAGTTTAATGTTGGCGGTAAATGAAAAACTGTTTTTT.

This clonotype occurred a few times. The chain carries TRBV6-5 and TRBJ2-3; a weak D match, TRBD1 (6 bases). The CDR3 contains 15 residues. Germline V gives CDR1 MNHEY, CDR2 SVGAGI. V was cut by 2 bases and J by 0 bases, with 9 bases left in between. The CDR3, as DNA: TGTGCCAGCAGTTACCAGGACAGTAGCACAGATACGCAGTATTTT. This codes for CASSYQDSSTDTQYF.

This clonotype was observed at least ten times. The chain recombines TRBV7-3 with TRBJ1-2; D remains unclear. Trimming cost V 5 bases and J 5 bases, with 12 bases left between them. Germline V gene sequence: CDR1 SGHTA, CDR2 FQGTGA. The CDR3 is made up of 13 amino acids. The CDR3 bases are TGTGCCAGCAGCCCCCCAGGAATTTATGGCTACACCTTC. Protein: CASSPPGIYGYTF.

In this sample, this clonotype turned up many times. The chain recombines TRBV3-1 with TRBJ2-7, with D possibly matching TRBD1 (6 bases). This CDR3 contains 17 residues. Germline CDR1 reads LGHDT; CDR2 reads YNNKEL (reference sequence). The V gene lost 4 bases and the J gene lost 3 bases, with 22 bases spanning the gap. The CDR3 nucleotides read TGTGCCAGCAGCCCACTGCTTTCCACAGGGCAGGGCTACGAGCAGTACTTC. Protein sequence: CASSPLLSTGQGYEQYF.

The CDR3 loop is CSVLGPNTEAFF. CDR3 coding DNA: TGCAGCGTCCTCGGGCCGAACACTGAAGCTTTCTTT. The chain joins TRBV29-1 to TRBJ1-1; no definite D call. Germline CDR1 reads SQVTM; CDR2 reads ANQGSEA. The CDR3 sequence is 12 residues long. Trimming left V 6 bases short and J 1 base short, with 9 bases between.

This clonotype was recorded many times. This chain joins TRBV7-9 and TRBJ1-1; the match to TRBD1 covers 8 bases. CDR1 SEHNR and CDR2 FQNEAQ come from the germline V gene (reference sequence). V dropped 4 bases and J dropped 1; count of bases not matched to a gene: 8. This CDR3 comprises 16 residues. The CDR3 region is CASSWGQAISNTEAFF. The CDR3 DNA follows: TGTGCCAGCAGCTGGGGACAGGCTATTTCGAACACTGAAGCTTTCTTT.

V usage is TRBV27 and J usage is TRBJ1-4, with D unclear. Looked up from germline, CDR1 is MNHEY and CDR2 is SMNVEV (reference sequence). Trimming cost V 5 bases and J 7 bases, with 17 bases left between them. CDR3 length: 15 amino acids. The CDR3, as DNA: TGTGCCAGCAGTGGCTCAGGTGGTCCTGCTGAAAAACTGTTTTTT. Translation: CASSGSGGPAEKLFF.

This sequence joins TRBV2 and TRBJ1-5, with no clear D. V was cut by 1 base and J by 5 bases, with 9 bases left in between. The CDR3 spans 14 residues. From germline, CDR1 is SNHLY and CDR2 FYNNEI. CDR3 region: CASSEGPSYQPQHF. Here the CDR3 DNA reads TGTGCCAGCAGTGAAGGACCGTCCTATCAGCCCCAGCATTTT.

This clonotype has just a few counts. This CDR3 is CASSLSRGERNSPLHF. DNA for the CDR3: TGTGCCAGCAGTTTATCGAGGGGGGAGAGGAATTCACCCCTCCACTTT. The J gene is TRBJ1-6, the V gene TRBV27; D is possibly TRBD1 (6 bases). This CDR3 has 16 residues. Germline values: CDR1 MNHEY, CDR2 SMNVEV (reference sequence). V was cut by 0 bases and J by 7 bases, with 13 bases left in between.

V gene TRBV18 combines with J gene TRBJ2-2; unclear D gene. The CDR3 loop spans 14 amino acids. Trimming removed 5 bases at V and 4 bases at J, with 11 bases between. CDR1 and CDR2 from the germline V gene are KGHSH and LQKENI. The DNA for the CDR3 is TGTGCCAGCTCAGCAGGTGTGGGCACCGGGGAGCTGTTTTTT. Protein product: CASSAGVGTGELFF.

The sample holds a few counts of this clonotype. The chain employs TRBV9 and TRBJ2-7; the match to TRBD2 covers 13 bases. J lost 5 bases, V lost 4 bases, and 9 bases had no gene match. CDR1 SGDLS and CDR2 YYNGEE come from the germline V gene. The CDR3 is made up of 16 amino acids. In DNA, the CDR3 is TGTGCCAGCAGCAGAGTGGGGACTAGCGGGATGAACGAGCAGTACTTC. Its protein product is CASSRVGTSGMNEQYF.

The chain is built from TRBV6-2 or TRBV6-3 and TRBJ2-5; D is perhaps TRBD2 (6 bases). Trimming left V 8 bases short and J 0 bases short, with 7 bases between. Germline V gene lookup returns CDR1 MNHEY and CDR2 SVGEGT. The CDR3 loop spans 12 amino acids. CDR3 loop: CASRDYQETQYF. The CDR3 DNA reads TGTGCCAGCCGGGACTACCAAGAGACCCAGTACTTC.

V gene TRBV15 combines with J gene TRBJ2-7; D possibly matches TRBD1 or TRBD2 (5 bases each). The J call may not be correct, given that the DNA end is closer to TRBJ2-1. The germline CDR1 and CDR2 sequences are LNHNV and YYDKDF (reference sequence). The CDR3 runs to 15 residues. Here the CDR3 reads CATSRGGISSYEQFF. The CDR3 DNA sequence: TGTGCCACCAGCAGAGGGGGGATTAGCTCCTACGAGCAGTTCTTC.

In its sample, this clonotype was seen many times. V is TRBV2 and J is TRBJ1-1; 8 nucleotides match TRBD1. The germline V gene has CDR1 SNHLY and CDR2 FYNNEI. This CDR3 is 15 amino acids long. V gave up 3 bases and J gave up 1 base; unmatched junction bases: 4. CDR3 nucleotide sequence: TGTGCCAGCAGTGATCCGGGACAGGAGAACACTGAAGCTTTCTTT. Translation: CASSDPGQENTEAFF.

The V call is TRBV6-5, the J call TRBJ2-5; 9 bases line up with TRBD2. With 4 bases clipped from V and 4 bases from J, the junction kept 4 bases outside the gene matches. This CDR3 contains 14 residues. Germline values: CDR1 MNHEY, CDR2 SVGAGI. DNA for the CDR3: TGTGCCAGCAGTTCGGGACTAGCCCGAGAGACCCAGTACTTC. It is translated as CASSSGLARETQYF.